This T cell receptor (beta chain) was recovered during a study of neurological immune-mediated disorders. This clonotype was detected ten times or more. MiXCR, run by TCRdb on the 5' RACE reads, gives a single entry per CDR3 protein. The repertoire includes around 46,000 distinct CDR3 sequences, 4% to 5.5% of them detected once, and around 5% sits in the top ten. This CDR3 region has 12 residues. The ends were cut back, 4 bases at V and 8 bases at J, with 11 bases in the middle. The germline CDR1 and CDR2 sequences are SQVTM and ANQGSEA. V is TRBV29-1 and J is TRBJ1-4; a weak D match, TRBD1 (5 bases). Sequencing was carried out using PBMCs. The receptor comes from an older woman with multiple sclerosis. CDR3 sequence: CSVGGVREKLFF. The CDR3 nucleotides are TGCAGCGTTGGAGGGGTGAGGGAAAAACTGTTTTTT.